This T cell receptor beta chain was observed in a study of blood T cell repertoires in COVID-19. Overall study context: Collection of acute and convalescent COVID-19 samples took place in the United States, Italy and Spain. The cDNA or gDNA used as material had been derived from T cells, B-cell-depleted T cells, or PBMCs.

The authors' processing: Amplified reference gene primers provided the basis for estimating nucleated cell counts. Generated by immunoSEQ multiplex PCR, the TCRdb table keeps only in-frame clones and is missing some. V and J calls and clone size are given by that table; D and trimming were obtained from the DNA. The profile shows about 670,000 clones, 90% of them singletons. Germline V CDR1 and CDR2: MGHRA, YSYEKL. V lost 0 bases, J lost 4 bases, and 12 bases lay in between. This CDR3 region has 15 residues. The chain uses TRBV4-1 and TRBJ1-2, with a weak D call TRBD1 (5 bases). Sequencing was carried out using peripheral blood. The receptor was derived from a young woman with acute or convalescent COVID-19. Here the CDR3 reads CASSQEGLLLYGYTF. As DNA, the CDR3 is TGCGCCAGCAGCCAAGAGGGACTGCTTCTCTATGGCTACACCTTC.